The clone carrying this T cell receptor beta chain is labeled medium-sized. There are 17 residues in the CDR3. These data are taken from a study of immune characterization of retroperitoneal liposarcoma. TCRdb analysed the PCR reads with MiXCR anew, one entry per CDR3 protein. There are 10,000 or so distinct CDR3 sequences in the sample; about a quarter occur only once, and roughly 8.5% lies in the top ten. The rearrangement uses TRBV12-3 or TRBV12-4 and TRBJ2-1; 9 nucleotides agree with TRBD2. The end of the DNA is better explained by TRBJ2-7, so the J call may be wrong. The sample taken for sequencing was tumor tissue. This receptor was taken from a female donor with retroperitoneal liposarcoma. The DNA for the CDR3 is TGTGCCAGCAGTTTAGTAGTTAGCGGGGGTGCGTACAATGAGCAGTACTTC. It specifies CASSLVVSGGAYNEQYF.